This entry concerns a single T cell receptor (beta chain). This specimen comes from a study of OX40 agonist ivuxolimab in advanced cancers. This table comes from immunoSEQ multiplex PCR, and its TCRdb copy is limited to in-frame clones, with some not included. The repertoire holds tens of thousands of clones, with 85% to 95% as singletons. The receptor's source is an adult with an advanced solid tumor such as melanoma, head and neck, liver or kidney cancer. The source material was CD4+ or CD8+ T cells sorted from blood, sampled in a trial of the OX40 agonist ivuxolimab.

The CDR3 loop reads CSVGDSGYTF. The CDR3 DNA follows: TGCAGCGTGGGGGACTCTGGCTACACCTTC. This sequence joins TRBV29-1 and TRBJ1-2; TRBD1 is a possible D gene (5 bases). Germline assignment: CDR1 SQVTM and CDR2 ANQGSEA. There are 10 residues in the CDR3. V was clipped by 6 bases and J by 7 bases, with 9 bases between them.